This T cell receptor (beta chain) was sequenced for a study of T cell responses to AZD1222 COVID-19 vaccine. The V gene end was trimmed by 7 bases and the J gene end by 2 bases; junction bases not matched to a gene: 8. CDR3 length: 18 residues. CDR1 and CDR2 from the germline V gene are SGHVS and FQNEAQ. In the case of this clone: The antigen remains unidentified.

The protocol was immunoSEQ multiplex PCR, while the TCRdb copy is restricted to in-frame clones and leaves out a portion. The sample yields about 200,000 clones, roughly nine tenths seen once. Findings and caveats of the study: Baseline testing showed seropositivity in only a handful of AZD1222 recipients.

This sequence was found in an adult who received the AZD1222 COVID-19 vaccine. The sequences come from peripheral blood, collected 28 days after the second AZD1222 dose. This chain connects TRBV7-8 to TRBJ2-1; 16 positions agree with TRBD2. In nucleotides, the CDR3 is TGTGCCAGCACCCCCCGGGGACTAGCGGGAGGGCCCTACAATGAGCAGTTCTTC. Amino acids: CASTPRGLAGGPYNEQFF.